A single sample is the source of the 6 T cell receptor beta chains below, sequenced in a study of T-cell memory formation after mild COVID-19. TCRdb redid the calling of the 5' RACE reads with MiXCR, one entry per CDR3 protein. This sample carries roughly 250,000 distinct CDR3 sequences, over 15% of them seen once, and the ten largest clones take 20% to 25%. The specimen was PBMCs or a T cell subset sorted from them (not recorded which). These receptors originate from a man between 18 and 35 years old who had mild COVID-19 (a few samples of this study predate the infection). Cell type and time point are not known.

This clonotype was seen a few times. This chain connects TRBV6-5 to TRBJ1-2, with a weak D call TRBD1 (5 bases). The CDR3 is 16 residues long. Trimming removed 0 bases at V and 4 bases at J, with 15 bases between. CDR1 MNHEY and CDR2 SVGAGI come from the germline V gene. The CDR3 coding sequence is TGTGCCAGCAGTTACTCACACCAGGGACGGATCTATGGCTACACCTTC. Amino acid sequence: CASSYSHQGRIYGYTF.

The table lists this clonotype with a few counts. The V call is TRBV15, the J call TRBJ1-3; no clear D gene. V lost 5 bases and J lost 1, with 18 bases in between. The CDR3 is made up of 17 amino acids. The germline CDR1 and CDR2 sequences are LNHNV and YYDKDF (reference sequence). The CDR3 DNA follows: TGTGCCACCAGCCCTCGAGTAGTGTTAAGATCTGGAAACACCATATATTTT. Translated: CATSPRVVLRSGNTIYF. Using reference TRBV15 and TRBJ1-3 for the parts outside the CDR3, the full variable domain is DAMVIQNPRYQVTQFGKPVTLSCSQTLNHNVMYWYQQKSSQAPKLLFHYYDKDFNNEADTPDNFQSRRPNTSFCFLDIRSPGLGDTAMYLCATSPRVVLRSGNTIYFGEGSWLTVV.

The chain combines TRBV18 with TRBJ2-2; weak D call: TRBD2 (7 bases). Per germline, CDR1 KGHSH and CDR2 LQKENI. This CDR3 region has 18 residues. V lost 2 bases, J lost 10 bases, and 26 bases lay in between. In DNA form, the CDR3 reads TGTGCCAGCTCACCAGGATCGACGGGGGGCTTCAGGTTTTTGGAGCTGTTTTTT. It yields the protein CASSPGSTGGFRFLELFF.

There are a few counts of this clonotype. This chain links TRBV6-6 with TRBJ2-7; D remains unclear. Trimming cost V 2 bases and J 0 bases, with 11 bases left between them. CDR1 and CDR2 (germline): MNHNY, SVGAGI (reference sequence). There are 15 residues in the CDR3. The CDR3 region is CASSYVTESSYEQYF. DNA for the CDR3: TGTGCCAGCAGTTACGTTACGGAAAGCTCCTACGAGCAGTACTTC.

The chain is built from TRBV7-2 and TRBJ2-5, with D maybe TRBD1 (6 bases). The V gene lost 3 bases and the J gene lost 4 bases, with 15 bases spanning the gap. Germline V CDR1 and CDR2: SGHTA, FQGNSA. The CDR3 has 15 residues. The CDR3, as DNA: TGTGCCAGCAGCTTTGGGGGCCGTTCGAGAGAGACCCAGTACTTC. It specifies CASSFGGRSRETQYF.

In its sample, this clonotype was seen a few times. The chain has TRBV29-1 and TRBJ1-2; 7 bases line up with TRBD1. The ends lost 4 bases at V and 2 bases at J; junction bases unmatched: 1. The germline gives CDR1 SQVTM, CDR2 ANQGSEA. The CDR3 has 12 residues. Here the CDR3 DNA reads TGCAGCGTTGGGGACAGAAACTATGGCTACACCTTC. Translated, it gives CSVGDRNYGYTF.